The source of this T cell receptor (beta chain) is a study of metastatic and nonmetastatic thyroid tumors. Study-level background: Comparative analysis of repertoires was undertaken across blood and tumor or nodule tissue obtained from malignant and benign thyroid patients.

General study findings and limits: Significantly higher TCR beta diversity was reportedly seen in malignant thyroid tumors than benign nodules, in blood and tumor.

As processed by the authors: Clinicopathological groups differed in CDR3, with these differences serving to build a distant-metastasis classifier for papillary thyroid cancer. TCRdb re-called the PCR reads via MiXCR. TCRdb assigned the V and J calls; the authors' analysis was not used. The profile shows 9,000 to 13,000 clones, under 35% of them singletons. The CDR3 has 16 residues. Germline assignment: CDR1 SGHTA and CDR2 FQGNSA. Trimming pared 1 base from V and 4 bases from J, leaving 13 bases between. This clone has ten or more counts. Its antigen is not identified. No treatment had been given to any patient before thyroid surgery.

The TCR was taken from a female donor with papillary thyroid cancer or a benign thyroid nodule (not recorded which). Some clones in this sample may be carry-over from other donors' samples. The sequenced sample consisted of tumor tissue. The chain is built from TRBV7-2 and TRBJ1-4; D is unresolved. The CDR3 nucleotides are TGTGCCAGCAGCTTAGGTGTCGGCACCGTTAATGAAAAACTGTTTTTT. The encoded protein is CASSLGVGTVNEKLFF. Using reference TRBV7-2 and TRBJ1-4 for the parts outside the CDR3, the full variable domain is GAGVSQSPSNKVTEKGKDVELRCDPISGHTALYWYRQSLGQGLEFLIYFQGNSAPDKSGLPSDRFSAERTGGSVSTLTIQRTQQEDSAVYLCASSLGVGTVNEKLFFGSGTQLSVL.